Here is one T cell receptor (beta chain) with its context. Its antigen is not identified. This specimen comes from a study of cytomegalovirus exposure and HLA in healthy donors. Study-wide findings and caveats: Most TCR beta V segments were productive about 90% or about 30% of the time in an earlier analysis. Reports credit the classifier with highly specific, highly sensitive diagnosis of cytomegalovirus status. Judged likely to be a sequencing artifact was a cluster of highly shared sequence variants.

The study ran its PCR with 60 Vbeta and 13 Jbeta primers. Methods used by the authors: In a later analysis, the count reached some 83 million unique TCR beta chains, with about 11 million shared. Clones were read by immunoSEQ multiplex PCR, and TCRdb kept only the in-frame ones, dropping some. The V and J calls and clone size were taken over from that table, and D and trimming were inferred from the DNA. The sample yields almost 45,000 clones, of which the top ten take up over 7%. Between the trimmed V and J ends, which lost 4 bases and 1 base, there was a span of 11 bases. The CDR3 spans 15 residues. Germline V gives CDR1 SGHRS, CDR2 YFSETQ.

Sample: PBMCs. The TCR sequence derives from a male donor in good health and CMV-seronegative. The gene calls are TRBV5-1 and TRBJ2-2, with TRBD2 as a possible D gene (6 bases). DNA of the CDR3: TGCGCCAGCAGCAGGCTAGCGCAGAACACCGGGGAGCTGTTTTTT. Protein sequence: CASSRLAQNTGELFF. The whole variable domain, filled in from reference TRBV5-1 and TRBJ2-2, reads KAGVTQTPRYLIKTRGQQVTLSCSPISGHRSVSWYQQTPGQGLQFLFEYFSETQRNKGNFPGRFSGRQFSNSRSEMNVSTLELGDSALYLCASSRLAQNTGELFFGEGSRLTVL.